This T cell receptor beta chain was recovered during a study of cytomegalovirus exposure and HLA in healthy donors. Across the study: HLA-typed donors were the source of about 85 million unique TCRs held in an early data release.

Both 60 Vbeta primers and 13 Jbeta primers went into the PCR. TCRdb keeps only in-frame clones here, not all; method: immunoSEQ multiplex PCR. Of about 110,000 clones listed, around 72% are singletons. V gave up 4 bases and J gave up 0 bases, with 14 bases separating them. Per germline, CDR1 SGHRS and CDR2 YFSETQ. There are 16 residues in the CDR3. The receptor's source is a man aged 30 to 39 in good health and CMV-seronegative. J is TRBJ1-3 and V is TRBV5-1, with D tentatively TRBD1 (5 bases). Sample: PBMCs. The DNA of the CDR3 is TGCGCCAGCAGCCTAGGGGTTCGTGGCTCTGGAAACACCATATATTTT. Protein product: CASSLGVRGSGNTIYF.